This T cell receptor (beta chain) was retrieved from a study of T cell repertoires in cytomegalovirus infection (dated by TCRdb to 2018 to 2020). With respect to the entire study: Alongside well-studied HLA-B-restricted epitopes, the peptide stimulations were aimed at recently identified HLA-C-restricted CMV epitopes, whose presentation resists viral immunomodulation. Donor HLA type was relevant to the analysis, as public TCR beta signatures indicated carriage of CMV infection together with the matching HLA type.

Sample treatment or condition, as interpreted from the label and publication: in vitro stimulation with specific CMV peptide epitopes to enrich CMV-specific T cells. About this clonotype itself: Its antigen remains unidentified. No much larger clone exists at a distance of one base, and base qualities are not known.

Sequenced using an Illumina HiSeq 1500. TCRdb's own reprocessing of the public reads used fastp at Q25 and MiXCR and kept productive beta chains. Rows with a matching CDR3 protein are joined into one entry that keeps the most common DNA and genes. For this sample the table gives hundreds of thousands of distinct CDR3 sequences, of which around 29% were detected only once. Together, the top ten hold over 12% of the sample. Paper-wide results and their limitations: Cumulative frequency of public TCR beta family members discriminated carriers of CMV infection plus the relevant HLA type in this cohort and an independent approximately 360-donor cohort. The ex vivo response was dominated by HLA-C-restricted CMV-specific TCR beta clonotypes, which also provided the single most frequent clonotype in two of eight donors.

For CDR1 and CDR2, the germline V gene (reference sequence) lists SEHNR and FQNEAQ. From the cysteine up to the phenylalanine, the CDR3 has a length of 15 residues. Only the CDR3 part of the read is kept: 45 bases, read in frame from the first base. V loses 5 bases, J loses 1 base, and the germline ends lie 14 bases apart. The clonotype was recovered from a human donor in good health (CMV status not recorded). Some clones in this sample may be carry-over from other donors' samples. The rearranged segments are TRBV7-9 and TRBJ1-2; the D gene is perhaps TRBD1, on 5 matching bases. This specimen was cultured CD8+ T cells from PBMCs, taken from culture after CMV antigen stimulation. The nucleotides are TGTGCCAGCAGCCCATCCGACGACAGTAACTATGGCTACACCTTC. Translation gives CASSPSDDSNYGYTF.